The 20 T cell receptor beta chains listed next were all sequenced from one sample in a study of a mutant IDH1 vaccine in newly diagnosed glioma. Time point described: week 5, during vaccination. Vaccination comprised doses that each held 300 ug of mutant IDH1 20-mer peptide, plus topical imiquimod. Repertoires were generated with immunoSEQ multiplex PCR, while TCRdb's copy carries only in-frame clones and drops some. The sample shows about 83,000 clones, roughly 90% of them seen only once. For these receptors, no antigen is known. The starting material was PBMCs, obtained from a glioma patient whose treatment included an IDH1 peptide vaccine. These receptors came from a woman aged 45-65 years with glioma.

This clone has a single count. The rearrangement uses TRBV9 and TRBJ1-2; tentatively, D is TRBD1 (6 bases). Germline CDR1 is SGDLS and CDR2 is YYNGEE. Between the trimmed V and J ends, which lost 3 bases and 0 bases, there was a span of 12 bases. The CDR3 runs to 15 residues. CDR3: CASSATGKPNYGYTF. The CDR3 coding sequence is TGTGCCAGCAGCGCAACAGGGAAACCTAACTATGGCTACACCTTC.

J is TRBJ1-3 and V is TRBV5-1, with D unresolved. The CDR3 is 15 amino acids. V gave up 4 bases and J gave up 2 bases, with 13 bases separating them. From germline, CDR1 is SGHRS and CDR2 YFSETQ. As DNA, the CDR3 is TGCGCCAGCAGCCTATCCGTGGCAGCTGGAAACACCATATATTTT. It codes for CASSLSVAAGNTIYF.

This chain joins TRBV6-5 and TRBJ2-3; D remains ambiguous. This CDR3 region has 15 residues. Trimming left V 6 bases short and J 3 bases short, with 16 bases between. CDR1 MNHEY and CDR2 SVGAGI come from the germline V gene. The CDR3 reads CASSNTELPTDTQYF. DNA for the CDR3: TGTGCCAGCAGCAATACGGAACTACCAACAGATACGCAGTATTTT.

This clone is a singleton in its sample. Here the CDR3 DNA reads TGTGCCAGCAGCTTTCAACAGGGGTATCTGAACACTGAAGCTTTCTTT. This gives the protein CASSFQQGYLNTEAFF. The chain recombines TRBV13 with TRBJ1-1, with 7 bases lining up with TRBD1. The V and J ends lost 3 bases and 0 bases, in that order; junction bases with no gene match: 7. This CDR3 spans 16 amino acids. Germline V gene data show CDR1 as PRHDT and CDR2 as FYEKMQ (reference sequence). Variable domain in full (rest from reference TRBV13 and TRBJ1-1): AAGVIQSPRHLIKEKRETATLKCYPIPRHDTVYWYQQGPGQDPQFLISFYEKMQSDKGSIPDRFSAQQFSDYHSELNMSSLELGDSALYFCASSFQQGYLNTEAFFGQGTRLTVV.

J is TRBJ1-5 and V is TRBV6-1; D is perhaps TRBD1 (5 bases). V lost 0 bases to trimming and J lost 6 bases, with 9 bases between them. Germline CDR1 MNHNS, CDR2 SASEGT. The CDR3 totals 14 residues. The CDR3 sequence is CASSEARGRQPQHF. DNA for the CDR3: TGTGCCAGCAGTGAAGCGAGGGGTCGTCAGCCCCAGCATTTT.

The chain employs TRBV9 and TRBJ2-5; the D gene is possibly TRBD2 (6 bases). The CDR3 has 15 amino acids. Germline CDR1 reads SGDLS; CDR2 reads YYNGEE. Trimming left V 6 bases short and J 5 bases short, with 20 bases between. The CDR3 nucleotides read TGTGCCAGCAACAAACCAAAGGAGGGGAGGGAGACCCAGTACTTC. Translating it yields CASNKPKEGRETQYF. The variable domain in full, completed from reference TRBV9 and TRBJ2-5, reads DSGVTQTPKHLITATGQRVTLRCSPRSGDLSVYWYQQSLDQGLQFLIQYYNGEERAKGNILERFSAQQFPDLHSELNLSSLELGDSALYFCASNKPKEGRETQYFGPGTRLLVL.

This clone was counted once. The chain recombines TRBV7-2 with TRBJ2-7; TRBD2 aligns across 9 bases. The length of the CDR3 is 15 residues. In germline, CDR1 is SGHTA, CDR2 FQGNSA. V lost 2 bases to trimming and J lost 3 bases; unmatched junction nucleotides: 5. The DNA of the CDR3 is TGTGCCAGCAGCTTATCCGCGGGAGGGGACTACGAGCAGTACTTC. Translating it yields CASSLSAGGDYEQYF.

CDR3 protein: CASRDVVGGGVTEAFF. The CDR3 DNA reads as TGTGCCAGCAGGGACGTGGTGGGCGGTGGTGTCACTGAAGCTTTCTTT. This chain joins TRBV2 and TRBJ1-1; D gene ambiguous. Germline CDR1 is SNHLY and CDR2 is FYNNEI. CDR3 size: 16 residues. Trimming cost V 6 bases and J 4 bases, with 21 bases left between them.

The V and J genes are TRBV2 and TRBJ1-1; D might be TRBD1 (5 bases). The CDR3 loop spans 13 amino acids. Trimming took 10 bases from V and 3 from J, leaving 15 bases between them. Germline-derived CDR1 and CDR2 are SNHLY and FYNNEI. The CDR3 is CAKAGLGDTEAFF. The CDR3 coding sequence is TGTGCCAAGGCAGGGCTCGGGGACACTGAAGCTTTCTTT. Filled out from reference TRBV2 and TRBJ1-1, the complete variable domain reads EPEVTQTPSHQVTQMGQEVILRCVPISNHLYFYWYRQILGQKVEFLVSFYNNEISEKSEIFDDQFSVERPDGSNFTLKIRSTKLEDSAMYFCAKAGLGDTEAFFGQGTRLTVV.

V is TRBV10-2 and J is TRBJ2-5, with 8 bases that match TRBD1. The CDR3 has 14 residues. CDR1 is WSHSY, CDR2 SAAADI, per germline. V lost 6 bases, J lost 1 base, and 4 bases stayed unmatched. CDR3: CASSYTGGQETQYF. The DNA of the CDR3 is TGCGCCAGCAGCTATACAGGGGGCCAAGAGACCCAGTACTTC.

The chain carries TRBV27 and TRBJ1-5, with 10 bases aligning to TRBD1. Germline CDR1 MNHEY, CDR2 SMNVEV (reference sequence). The CDR3 loop spans 15 amino acids. Trimming at V came to 1 base and at J to 6 bases, leaving 3 bases not matched to a gene. In DNA, the CDR3 is TGTGCCAGCAGTTTATGGGGACAGGGGTCTCAGCCCCAGCATTTT. This sequence encodes CASSLWGQGSQPQHF.

The V and J genes are TRBV6-1 and TRBJ2-7; maybe TRBD1 (5 bases). CDR1 MNHNS and CDR2 SASEGT come from the germline V gene. This CDR3 is 13 amino acids long. V dropped 6 bases and J dropped 0 bases, with 9 bases sitting between them. The CDR3 region has the DNA TGTGCCAGCAGCGACAGCATCTCCTACGAGCAGTACTTC. It codes for CASSDSISYEQYF.

The chain joins TRBV6-4 to TRBJ1-5, with D hard to call. Germline V gene data show CDR1 as MRHNA and CDR2 as SNTAGT. The CDR3 has 13 residues. This chain's CDR3 is CPICFYSNQPQHF. The CDR3 DNA reads as TGTCCAATTTGCTTTTATAGCAATCAGCCCCAGCATTTT.

V gene TRBV7-9 combines with J gene TRBJ2-1, with TRBD1 as a possible D gene (6 bases). CDR3 size: 12 residues. CDR1 SEHNR and CDR2 FQNEAQ come from the germline V gene (reference sequence). Trimming shortened V by 4 bases and J by 7 bases, and 8 bases separated the two germline ends. The CDR3 spells CASSSRGNEQFF. DNA for the CDR3: TGTGCCAGCAGCTCCAGGGGTAATGAGCAGTTCTTC.

This chain connects TRBV5-5 to TRBJ2-7; TRBD1 aligns across 10 bases. The CDR3 contains 14 residues. V lost 3 bases to trimming and J lost 2 bases; unmatched junction nucleotides: 2. From germline, CDR1 is SGHKS and CDR2 YYEKEE (reference sequence). The DNA of the CDR3 is TGTGCCAGCAGCTCGGACAGGGGGGCCTACGAGCAGTACTTC. Translated: CASSSDRGAYEQYF.

This sequence joins TRBV18 and TRBJ2-5; D gene unclear. The CDR3 loop spans 14 amino acids. Germline V gene lookup returns CDR1 KGHSH and CDR2 LQKENI. Trimming took 2 bases from V and 5 from J, leaving 12 bases between them. The CDR3 coding sequence is TGTGCCAGCTCACCAAGACACCTTGGGGAGACCCAGTACTTC. Its protein product is CASSPRHLGETQYF.

The chain couples TRBV4-2 to TRBJ1-5; D is unresolved. Trimming removed 6 bases at V and 8 bases at J, with 14 bases between. The length of the CDR3 is 13 residues. Germline CDR1 LGHNA, CDR2 YNFKEQ. The DNA of the CDR3 is TGTGCCAGCAGGTTCGACGGGGATGAGCCCCAGCATTTT. It yields the protein CASRFDGDEPQHF.

This rearrangement joins TRBV28 to TRBJ2-7; D remains unclear. Germline-derived CDR1 and CDR2 are MDHEN and SYDVKM. This CDR3 comprises 11 residues. The V end lost 10 bases, the J end lost 2 bases, and 9 bases lay between the germline ends. This CDR3 is CATQNPYEQYF. CDR3 DNA sequence: TGTGCCACCCAAAACCCCTACGAGCAGTACTTC.

The rearrangement links TRBV5-1 to TRBJ1-1; the D is unclear. This CDR3 spans 14 amino acids. Deletions cut 4 bases from V and 1 base from J, with 11 bases between. The germline CDR1 and CDR2 sequences are SGHRS and YFSETQ. The CDR3 protein is CASSLGFENTEAFF. The CDR3 DNA reads as TGCGCCAGCAGCCTGGGATTTGAGAACACTGAAGCTTTCTTT.

The chain couples TRBV5-4 to TRBJ2-1; 9 bases map to TRBD2. This CDR3 is built from 15 residues. The germline gives CDR1 SGHNT, CDR2 YYREEE (reference sequence). Losses at the gene ends were 0 bases for V and 7 bases for J; bases not matched to a gene: 5. The CDR3 bases are TGTGCCAGCAGCTTGGAGGGACTAGCCCTAAATGAGCAGTTCTTC. Its protein product is CASSLEGLALNEQFF.